The entry that follows covers one T cell receptor (beta chain) sequence. What it binds is unknown. Unique molecular identifiers were carried by the TCR beta cDNA libraries. Each CDR3 protein gets one entry after TCRdb re-called the PCR reads with MiXCR. The table has 650,000 to 850,000 distinct CDR3 sequences, roughly 50% seen once; the top ten hold roughly 4.4%. This CDR3 is 15 amino acids long. Germline CDR1 and CDR2: MNHEY and SVGAGI. The ends were cut back, 0 bases at V and 1 base at J, with 10 bases in the middle. This sample was taken from a study of post-analysis software for immune sequencing data. The study's findings and limits: In patients, 4 to 6 TRBV segments were more frequent than in controls, with TRBV5-6, TRBV5-1 and TRBV20-1 among them. Normalized Chao1 diversity in multiple sclerosis patients fell significantly below that of controls.

This chain joins TRBV6-5 and TRBJ2-7; the D gene is possibly TRBD1 (5 bases). The specimen was blood. The clonotype was recovered from a girl under 18 with multiple sclerosis. CDR3 amino acids: CASSYSVRASYEQYF. The DNA of the CDR3 is TGTGCCAGCAGTTACTCGGTCAGGGCATCCTACGAGCAGTACTTC.